The 14 T cell receptor beta chains below were found in one sample sequenced in a study of blood T cell repertoires in COVID-19. Sequencing used immunoSEQ multiplex PCR; TCRdb keeps in-frame clones, though not all of them. Altogether over 75,000 clones are present, roughly 78% being singletons, with the ten largest covering 1.2%. The specimen was peripheral blood. These receptor sequences come from a woman aged 80 or over with acute or convalescent COVID-19.

The V and J genes are TRBV5-1 and TRBJ1-2; 7 bases fit TRBD1. This CDR3 has 15 residues. V shed 0 bases, J shed 6 bases, and the junction held 8 bases outside the gene matches. Germline CDR1 SGHRS, CDR2 YFSETQ. Written as DNA, the CDR3 is TGCGCCAGCAGCTTGGGACAGGGTGTAAGGGATGGCTACACCTTC. Protein: CASSLGQGVRDGYTF.

The count of this clone is one. The chain carries TRBV5-1 and TRBJ2-3; 8 bases fit TRBD1. This CDR3 comprises 15 residues. The junction had 4 bases not matched to a gene; V was cut back by 4 bases and J by 0 bases. Germline V gene data show CDR1 as SGHRS and CDR2 as YFSETQ. The chain's CDR3 is CASSLGQGSTDTQYF. The CDR3 DNA is TGCGCCAGCAGCCTCGGACAGGGTAGCACAGATACGCAGTATTTT.

The chain employs TRBV10-1 and TRBJ2-7; TRBD2 agrees at 10 bases. The V and J ends lost 6 bases and 3 bases, in that order; junction bases with no gene match: 2. Germline CDR1 is WNHNN and CDR2 is SYGVQD (reference sequence). The CDR3 has 13 amino acids. CDR3 sequence reads: CASSRTSGYEQYF. CDR3 DNA sequence: TGCGCCAGCAGCAGGACTAGCGGCTACGAGCAGTACTTC.

J is TRBJ2-1 and V is TRBV11-2; 8 bases match TRBD2. The germline V gene has CDR1 SGHAT and CDR2 FQNNGV. The CDR3 contains 15 residues. After removal of 1 base from V and 8 bases from J, the junction contained 7 bases not matched to a gene. CDR3 region: CASSLAGGPGDEQFF. Written as DNA, the CDR3 is TGTGCCAGCAGCTTAGCGGGAGGGCCGGGGGATGAGCAGTTCTTC.

V is TRBV15 and J is TRBJ1-4, with D unclear. V was pared by 0 bases and J by 0 bases, with 11 bases between. The length of the CDR3 is 17 residues. CDR1 and CDR2 from the germline V gene are LNHNV and YYDKDF (reference sequence). The CDR3 loop reads CATSRDGGLPTNEKLFF. For the CDR3, the DNA is TGTGCCACCAGCAGAGATGGTGGGCTGCCAACTAATGAAAAACTGTTTTTT.

This chain links TRBV19 with TRBJ1-6, with D tentatively TRBD1 (6 bases). The CDR3 consists of 13 residues. Per germline, CDR1 LNHDA and CDR2 SQIVND (reference sequence). The ends were cut back, 5 bases at V and 8 bases at J, with 10 bases in the middle. CDR3 DNA sequence: TGTGCCAGTAGTTCCCCAGGGGATTCACCCCTCCACTTT. It is translated as CASSSPGDSPLHF. Supplemented by reference TRBV19 and TRBJ1-6, the full variable domain reads DGGITQSPKYLFRKEGQNVTLSCEQNLNHDAMYWYRQDPGQGLRLIYYSQIVNDFQKGDIAEGYSVSREKKESFPLTVTSAQKNPTAFYLCASSSPGDSPLHFGNGTRLTVT.

The rearrangement uses TRBV7-2 and TRBJ2-7; TRBD2 agrees at 12 bases. Trimming removed 0 bases from V and 6 bases from J; junction bases left unmatched: 6. Germline CDR1 and CDR2: SGHTA and FQGNSA. This CDR3 has 16 amino acids. CDR3 region: CASSLALAGGPGEQYF. CDR3 bases: TGTGCCAGCAGCTTAGCGCTAGCGGGAGGGCCGGGCGAGCAGTACTTC.

This sequence joins TRBV7-9 and TRBJ2-5, with a weak D call TRBD1 (6 bases). V was clipped by 7 bases and J by 3 bases, with 15 bases between them. The CDR3 is 14 amino acids. Germline-derived CDR1 and CDR2 are SEHNR and FQNEAQ (reference sequence). DNA for the CDR3: TGTGCCAGCAACATACAGGGTAGTGAAGAGACCCAGTACTTC. It yields the protein CASNIQGSEETQYF.

The chain combines TRBV12-1 with TRBJ2-1; the table gives TRBD1 as D, unverified against the DNA. TRBV12-1 is a known pseudogene. This CDR3 has 13 residues. CDR3 in DNA: TGTGCCAGCAGCTACGACATAAACAATGAGCAGTTCTTC. Translated, it gives CASSYDINNEQFF.

In DNA, the CDR3 is TGTGCCAGCAGCTCTCAGCCTAGCGGGGGCTACAATGAGCAGTTCTTC. Translated, it gives CASSSQPSGGYNEQFF. V gene TRBV7-6 combines with J gene TRBJ2-1; TRBD2 matches at 10 bases. The germline CDR1 and CDR2 sequences are SGHVS and FNYEAQ. The CDR3 covers 16 residues. After removal of 4 bases from V and 3 bases from J, the junction contained 6 bases not matched to a gene.

The chain links TRBV6-5 to TRBJ2-5; D may be TRBD2 (6 bases). The V end lost 6 bases, the J end lost 1 base, and 9 bases lay between the germline ends. CDR3 length: 13 residues. Germline V gene lookup returns CDR1 MNHEY and CDR2 SVGAGI. The CDR3 is CASSLSGQETQYF. The CDR3 bases are TGTGCCAGCAGCCTTAGCGGCCAAGAGACCCAGTACTTC.

This rearrangement joins TRBV7-2 to TRBJ1-3, with D maybe TRBD1 (6 bases). CDR1 SGHTA and CDR2 FQGNSA come from the germline V gene. This CDR3 spans 16 amino acids. Trimming cost V 1 base and J 4 bases, with 14 bases left between them. The CDR3 sequence is CASSLEGSGVGNTIYF. The CDR3 coding sequence is TGTGCCAGCAGCTTAGAAGGCTCAGGGGTCGGAAACACCATATATTTT.

The chain recombines TRBV2 with TRBJ2-3, with 8 bases aligning to TRBD1. The CDR3 totals 16 residues. In germline, CDR1 is SNHLY, CDR2 FYNNEI. V shed 6 bases and J 3 bases; nucleotides not matched to a gene: 11. The DNA for the CDR3 is TGTGCCAGCAGGCGGCTGGACAGGGAGTATACAGATACGCAGTATTTT. Translated, it gives CASRRLDREYTDTQYF.

This sequence joins TRBV3-1 (or the pseudogene TRBV3-2) and TRBJ2-5, with TRBD2 matching 13 bases. The CDR3 is 15 amino acids. The J segment lost 5 bases and the V segment lost 6 bases, leaving 6 bases of the junction unmatched. In germline, CDR1 is LGHDT, CDR2 YNNKEL (reference sequence). For the CDR3, the DNA is TGTGCCAGCAGAAAAGGACTAGCGGGGGAGGAGACCCAGTACTTC. It translates to CASRKGLAGEETQYF.